This record covers a single T cell receptor (beta chain). Its antigen is unidentified. This entry is derived from a study of cytomegalovirus exposure and HLA in healthy donors. Study-wide results and caveats: Researchers counted roughly 160 TCR beta chains as cytomegalovirus-associated.

A multiplex PCR was run with 60 Vbeta primers and 13 Jbeta primers. Produced via immunoSEQ multiplex PCR; TCRdb's table is partial and in-frame only. This table holds about 170,000 clones, approximately 85% found once. Each donor's status was that of a healthy bone marrow donor. The CDR3 sequence is 14 residues long. The V gene end was trimmed by 6 bases and the J gene end by 2 bases; junction bases not matched to a gene: 5. Looked up from germline, CDR1 is SQVTM and CDR2 is ANQGSEA. The rearrangement uses TRBV29-1 and TRBJ2-1; TRBD2 aligns across 9 bases. Sequenced: PBMCs. The TCR comes from a man younger than 35 in good health and CMV-seropositive. The CDR3 protein is CSVGAGGPYNEQFF. The DNA of the CDR3 is TGCAGCGTAGGCGCGGGGGGGCCCTACAATGAGCAGTTCTTC.